What follows is one T cell receptor (beta chain) and its context. Relative to the germline gene, one junction end is altered; a read error may explain this. This specimen belongs to a study of cytomegalovirus exposure and HLA in healthy donors. From germline, CDR1 is SSHAT and CDR2 FNYEAQ (reference sequence). The CDR3 has 15 amino acids. The PCR used 60 Vbeta and 13 Jbeta primers. The data were produced by immunoSEQ multiplex PCR, yet TCRdb's version contains in-frame clones alone and is incomplete. The table shows over 85,000 clones, with less than 8% occurring only once. The sample was PBMCs. J is TRBJ2-5 and V is TRBV7-7; 8 positions agree with TRBD1. This TCR derives from a man between 45 and 60 years old in good health and CMV-seronegative. This CDR3 is CASSSGTGVKETQYF. The CDR3, as DNA: TGTGCTAGCAGCTCCGGGACAGGCGTAAAAGAGACCCAGTACTTC.